Shown below are 8 T cell receptor beta chains from a single sample sequenced in a study of OX40 agonist ivuxolimab in advanced cancers. This table comes from immunoSEQ multiplex PCR, and its TCRdb copy is limited to in-frame clones, with some not included. The table has under 95,000 clones, more than 85% seen once; the top ten hold around 6%. Material: CD4+ or CD8+ T cells sorted from blood, obtained in a trial of the OX40 agonist ivuxolimab. The receptors originated from an adult with an advanced solid tumor such as melanoma, head and neck, liver or kidney cancer.

CDR3 in DNA: TGTGCCAGCAGCGTAGGAACAAGAGGAAGGTTGGGTCGGGATGAGCAGTTCTTC. Translating it yields CASSVGTRGRLGRDEQFF. The chain has TRBV9 and TRBJ2-1, with D unclear. The CDR3 contains 18 residues. V was cut by 0 bases and J by 8 bases, with 24 bases left in between. Germline V gene sequence: CDR1 SGDLS, CDR2 YYNGEE.

This chain links TRBV4-2 with TRBJ2-7; 9 bases map to TRBD1. The CDR3 is made up of 14 amino acids. Germline values: CDR1 LGHNA, CDR2 YNFKEQ. The V and J ends lost 1 base and 3 bases, in that order; junction bases with no gene match: 1. CDR3: CASSQGQGVYEQYF. The CDR3 coding sequence is TGTGCCAGCAGCCAAGGACAGGGGGTCTACGAGCAGTACTTC.

V is TRBV9 and J is TRBJ2-4; 8 nucleotides match TRBD2. This CDR3 comprises 16 residues. J gave up 1 base and V 4 bases, and 7 bases lay outside the gene matches. Germline CDR1 is SGDLS and CDR2 is YYNGEE. The CDR3 sequence is CASSPLGGGAKNIQYF. The CDR3 DNA sequence: TGTGCCAGCAGCCCCTTAGGCGGGGGGGCCAAAAACATTCAGTACTTC.

This clone appeared once. The chain employs TRBV11-2 and TRBJ2-7; D perhaps matches TRBD2 (5 bases). The V end lost 1 base, the J end lost 0 bases, and 13 bases lay between the germline ends. The germline V gene encodes CDR1 SGHAT and CDR2 FQNNGV. The CDR3 has 16 amino acids. CDR3 in amino acids: CASSLASAGSSYEQYF. The CDR3 DNA reads TGTGCCAGCAGCTTAGCATCGGCGGGTAGCTCCTACGAGCAGTACTTC.

The V and J genes are TRBV28 and TRBJ2-7; D perhaps matches TRBD2 (6 bases). Germline CDR1 MDHEN, CDR2 SYDVKM. With 3 bases removed from V and 7 bases from J, the gap between germline ends came to 13 bases. The CDR3 extends over 13 amino acids. The CDR3 sequence: CASSFDGLREQYF. The CDR3 region has the DNA TGTGCCAGCAGTTTCGACGGACTACGGGAGCAGTACTTC. Full variable domain (remainder filled in from reference TRBV28 and TRBJ2-7): DVKVTQSSRYLVKRTGEKVFLECVQDMDHENMFWYRQDPGLGLRLIYFSYDVKMKEKGDIPEGYSVSREKKERFSLILESASTNQTSMYLCASSFDGLREQYFGPGTRLTVT.

The chain links TRBV19 to TRBJ1-1, with D possibly TRBD1 on 5 matching bases. CDR1 and CDR2 (germline): LNHDA, SQIVND (reference sequence). This CDR3 is built from 14 residues. The V and J ends lost 3 bases and 4 bases respectively, with 12 bases between them. CDR3 in DNA: TGTGCCAGTAGTATGTCCGGGGGGGGCACTGAAGCTTTCTTT. Its translation is CASSMSGGGTEAFF.

CDR3 in amino acids: CASSPTGWPEAFF. CDR3 DNA: TGTGCCAGCAGCCCAACAGGGTGGCCTGAAGCTTTCTTT. The V call is TRBV6-5, the J call TRBJ1-1, with D possibly being TRBD1 (6 bases). Trimming stripped 6 bases from V and 6 bases from J, with 14 bases between. CDR1 is MNHEY and CDR2 is SVGAGI in the germline V gene. The CDR3 is 13 amino acids.

This rearrangement joins TRBV5-4 to TRBJ2-5, with unresolved D. The germline CDR1 and CDR2 sequences are SGHNT and YYREEE (reference sequence). The CDR3 runs to 14 residues. Trimming cost V 4 bases and J 5 bases, with 15 bases left between them. This chain's CDR3 is CASSPLGAFETQYF. The CDR3 DNA reads TGTGCCAGCAGCCCCCTTGGAGCGTTTGAGACCCAGTACTTC. The full variable domain, its missing parts supplied by reference TRBV5-4 and TRBJ2-5, is ETGVTQSPTHLIKTRGQQVTLRCSSQSGHNTVSWYQQALGQGPQFIFQYYREEENGRGNFPPRFSGLQFPNYSSELNVNALELDDSALYLCASSPLGAFETQYFGPGTRLLVL.